The 17 T cell receptor beta chains below were found in one sample sequenced in a study of tissue T cells after allogeneic stem cell transplantation. Clones were sequenced by immunoSEQ multiplex PCR, and TCRdb holds only the in-frame ones, with some missing. The sample lists roughly 10,000 clones, 35% to 40% occurring once. Described time point: mouse harvest day 7 after allogeneic transplant. The graft held 10^6 splenic CD5+ T cells and 10^7 T-cell-depleted bone marrow cells. Sequenced: skin. Receptors originate from a female BALB/c mouse given C57BL/6 T cells with graft-versus-host disease after an allogeneic hematopoietic cell transplant.

This clone has just a few counts. Gene labels here are mouse ones. This chain's CDR3 is CASGRRNTEVFF. The part of the CDR3 DNA that was read is TGTGCCAGCGGGAGGAGGAACACAGAAGTCTTC. The chain is built from TRBV13-2 and TRBJ1-1; no clear D gene. Read coverage stops 1 residue before the CDR3 terminus; the germline J gene supplies the remainder. V was trimmed by 5 bases and J by 1 base, leaving 6 bases between them. CDR3 length: 12 residues. Germline CDR1 NNHNN, CDR2 SYGAGS (reference sequence).

This clone was detected only a few times. Mouse germline and gene names are used. The read terminates 1 residue ahead of where the CDR3 ends, so the germline J gene completes it. The chain is built from TRBV2 and TRBJ2-4; 12 nucleotides align to TRBD2. J lost 5 bases, V lost 4 bases, and 4 bases had no gene match. Germline V gene sequence: CDR1 LGHNA, CDR2 YSYQKL. The CDR3 sequence is 15 residues long. CDR3 DNA (partial): TGTGCCAGCAGCCCGACTGGGGGGGCAGCAAACACCTTGTAC. Translation: CASSPTGGAANTLY. The entire CDR3 is CASSPTGGAANTLYF.

In regard to this clone: Here the gene names and germline are mouse. From the germline J gene comes the end of the CDR3, since the read stops 1 residue before it. This chain joins TRBV13-2 and TRBJ1-5; D remains ambiguous. The CDR3 contains 14 residues. V lost 0 bases, J lost 4 bases, and 8 bases lay in between. Germline CDR1 is NNHNN and CDR2 is SYGAGS (reference sequence). The CDR3 sequence: CASGDAGRNQAPLF. The CDR3 bases that were read are TGTGCCAGCGGTGATGCAGGCAGAAACCAGGCTCCGCTT.

With regard to this clone: Gene labels here are mouse ones. The read gets to within 1 residue of the CDR3 end, and the germline J gene fills in the rest. The chain joins TRBV24 to TRBJ2-5, with TRBD1 matching over 9 bases. The J segment lost 0 bases and the V segment lost 1 base, leaving 5 bases of the junction unmatched. The CDR3 contains 17 residues. Germline V lookup: CDR1 KGHTA, CDR2 FRNEEI. The CDR3 sequence: CASSLSRDRANQDTQYF. CDR3 DNA (partial): TGTGCCAGCAGTCTGTCCCGGGACAGGGCTAACCAAGACACCCAGTAC.

As to this clone: Mouse gene names and germline throughout. The read is 1 residue too short to cover the CDR3 end, so that end is filled in from the germline J gene. The chain joins TRBV26 to TRBJ2-5; TRBD1 aligns across 7 bases. Germline V gene data show CDR1 as KGHPV and CDR2 as FQNQEV (reference sequence). The CDR3 contains 13 residues. After removal of 2 bases from V and 6 bases from J, the junction contained 2 bases not matched to a gene. CDR3 amino acids: CASSLTGVDTQYF. The sequenced CDR3 bases are TGTGCCAGCAGTCTGACAGGGGTGGACACCCAGTAC.

Details on this clone: The genes and germline here are from mouse. Incomplete CDR3 DNA: TGTGCCAGCAGCTTTTCGGGACATTCCAACGAAAGATTATTT. This sequence encodes CASSFSGHSNERLF. The entire CDR3 protein is CASSFSGHSNERLFF. The chain couples TRBV3 to TRBJ1-4; D possibly corresponds to TRBD1 (6 bases). The read gets to within 1 residue of the CDR3 end, and the germline J gene fills in the rest. The germline V gene has CDR1 SNHLY and CDR2 FYNGKV (reference sequence). Trimming took 3 bases from V and 1 from J, leaving 9 bases between them. This CDR3 has 15 amino acids.

As regards this clone: Genes here carry mouse names. Read data end 1 residue before the CDR3 end; the end is taken from the germline J gene. The chain uses TRBV23 and TRBJ1-4. Germline V gene data show CDR1 as KGHTA and CDR2 as FQNQQP. There are 14 residues in the CDR3. CDR3 DNA (partial): TGCTCCAGCAGTCGCCGGGACTCCAACGAAAGATTATTT. Translation: CSSSRRDSNERLF. The entire CDR3 sequence reads CSSSRRDSNERLFF. Together with reference TRBV23 and TRBJ1-4, the CDR3 gives the full variable domain: DAAVTQKPRYLIKMKGQEAEMKCIPEKGHTAVFWYQQKQSKELKFLIYFQNQQPLDQIDMVKERFSAVCPSSSLCSLGIRTCEAEDSALYLCSSSRRDSNERLFFGHGTKLSVL.

As regards this clone: The gene symbols are mouse symbols. CDR3 loop: CSSSHPNTHSGNTLYF. CDR3 DNA (partial): TGCTCCAGCAGTCACCCTAACACCCATTCTGGAAATACGCTCTAT. The chain has TRBV23 and TRBJ1-3; the table's TRBD1 call for D was not verified on the DNA. The read stops 1 residue short of the end of the CDR3; the missing end is completed from the germline J gene. CDR1 and CDR2 (germline): KGHTA, FQNQQP. The CDR3 totals 16 residues.

This clone has just a few counts. Genes here carry mouse names. The read ends 1 residue before the CDR3 terminus; that terminus is restored from the germline J gene. The chain employs TRBV2 and TRBJ1-2; D uncertain. Between the trimmed V and J ends, which lost 3 bases and 2 bases, there was a span of 1 base. The CDR3 has 11 residues. CDR1 and CDR2 from the germline V gene are LGHNA and YSYQKL. Here the CDR3 reads CASSQNSDYTF. CDR3 DNA (partial): TGTGCCAGCAGCCAGAACTCCGACTACACC.

Concerning this clone itself: The genes are named according to mouse. The CDR3 end is not reached by the read, which stops 1 residue before it; the germline J gene fills it in. The chain is built from TRBV26 and TRBJ1-6, with D maybe TRBD1 (5 bases). TRBJ1-6 is placed among ORFs of uncertain function. Germline V CDR1 and CDR2: KGHPV, FQNQEV (reference sequence). Trimming shortened V by 5 bases and J by 7 bases, and 12 bases separated the two germline ends. This CDR3 is built from 14 residues. The chain's CDR3 is CASSSGRVNSPLYF. The part of the CDR3 DNA that was read is TGTGCCAGCAGTTCGGGCAGGGTCAATTCGCCCCTCTAC.

Sample share makes this clone medium-sized. Gene names and germline match the mouse. The read finishes 1 residue shy of the CDR3 end, and the germline J gene is used to complete it. The chain carries TRBV12-1 and TRBJ2-1, with a tentative D call TRBD2 (6 bases). The CDR3 covers 14 residues. Trimming left V 1 base short and J 3 bases short, with 9 bases between. The germline CDR1 and CDR2 sequences are SGHSN and HYEKVE. The covered CDR3 bases are TGTGCCAGCTCTCTACTGGGAGGCTATGCTGAGCAGTTC. It yields the protein CASSLLGGYAEQF. The whole CDR3 sequence reads CASSLLGGYAEQFF.

To note about this clone: Gene names and germline refer to mouse. The CDR3 end lies 1 residue beyond the end of the read and is filled in from the germline J gene. V and J are TRBV29 and TRBJ2-5; perhaps D is TRBD1 or TRBD2 (5 bases each). The CDR3 runs 14 residues. CDR1 is MSHET and CDR2 is SYDVDS in the germline V gene. The V end lost 2 bases, the J end lost 2 bases, and 8 bases lay between the germline ends. The chain's CDR3 is CASSLGTAQDTQYF. The CDR3 bases that were read are TGTGCTAGCAGTTTAGGGACGGCCCAAGACACCCAGTAC.

This clone was counted a few times. Genes and germline are mouse. The CDR3 is cut off 1 residue early in the read; its end comes from the germline J gene. This chain joins TRBV16 and TRBJ2-7; D remains unclear. The V end was cut by 3 bases, the J end by 4 bases, with 1 base between. The CDR3 is made up of 10 amino acids. Germline loops: CDR1 SGHSA, CDR2 FRNQAP. The CDR3: CASSFYEQYF. The sequenced part of the CDR3 DNA is TGTGCAAGCAGCTTTTATGAACAGTAC.

This clone was seen only a few times. The listed genes are named as in mouse. From the germline J gene comes the end of the CDR3, since the read stops 1 residue before it. The J gene is TRBJ1-4, the V gene TRBV2; 9 bases are a match to TRBD1. V shed 4 bases, J shed 3 bases, and the junction held 3 bases outside the gene matches. The CDR3 has 15 amino acids. Germline loops: CDR1 LGHNA, CDR2 YSYQKL. The DNA read from the CDR3 is TGTGCCAGCAGCCGACAGGGGGTTCCCAACGAAAGATTATTT. This sequence encodes CASSRQGVPNERLF. The whole CDR3 sequence reads CASSRQGVPNERLFF.

A note on this clone: The genes and germline here are from mouse. The read finishes 1 residue shy of the CDR3 end, and the germline J gene is used to complete it. The V gene is TRBV2, the J gene TRBJ1-1; tentative D call: TRBD1 (6 bases). The CDR3 runs to 15 residues. The V end was cut by 0 bases, the J end by 0 bases, with 8 bases between. Germline CDR1 is LGHNA and CDR2 is YSYQKL. CDR3 DNA (partial): TGTGCCAGCAGCCAAGACAGGGGACCAAACACAGAAGTCTTC. Amino acid sequence: CASSQDRGPNTEVF. The CDR3 in its entirety is CASSQDRGPNTEVFF.

A word on this clone: Mouse names are used for the genes. The CDR3 end is not reached by the read, which stops 1 residue before it; the germline J gene fills it in. The J gene is TRBJ2-5, the V gene TRBV15, with 7 bases aligning to TRBD2. The V gene end was trimmed by 5 bases and the J gene end by 4 bases; junction bases not matched to a gene: 3. The germline CDR1 and CDR2 sequences are SGHND and FRSKSL. This CDR3 region has 13 residues. This CDR3 is CASSIGLEDTQYF. The sequenced part of the CDR3 DNA is TGTGCCAGCAGTATTGGACTGGAAGACACCCAGTAC.

This clone was observed a handful of times. Mouse gene names and germline throughout. Coverage ceases 1 residue before the CDR3 finishes, and the germline J gene fills in the end. The V and J genes are TRBV2 and TRBJ2-7; TRBD1 matches at 12 bases. Looked up from germline, CDR1 is LGHNA and CDR2 is YSYQKL. Trimming took 4 bases from V and 5 from J; bases not matched to a gene: 3. The CDR3 spans 14 residues. This CDR3 reads CASSRGQGADEQYF. The sequenced part of the CDR3 DNA is TGTGCCAGCAGCCGGGGACAGGGGGCGGATGAACAGTAC.